These T cell receptor beta chains were read from a single sample in a study of regulatory T cells in long-lasting Graves disease. A single record per CDR3 protein comes from TCRdb applying MiXCR to the multiplex PCR reads. The sample lists under 300,000 distinct CDR3 sequences; 20% to 25% were seen once. This material consisted of peripheral blood mononuclear cells (PBMCs), taken at new diagnosis, from a patient treated with antithyroid drugs. The receptors were sampled from a female donor with Graves disease. Both conserved end residues are part of each CDR3. D genes are given only for firm matches. A clone size is listed for some rows: how often the clone was seen (once, few, many), or a class if it is expanded.

D gene	J gene	clone size	V gene	CDR3 protein	CDR3 DNA
NA	TRBJ1-3	many	TRBV12-3/TRBV12-4	CASSRSENTIYF	TGTGCCAGCAGCCGCAGCGAAAACACCATATATTTT
TRBD1	TRBJ1-4	few	TRBV5-8	CASSPQTGQGYEKLFF	TGTGCCAGCAGCCCTCAAACGGGACAGGGGTACGAAAAACTGTTTTTT
TRBD2	TRBJ2-3	NA	TRBV19	CASSIGSGRATDTQYF	TGTGCCAGTAGTATAGGTAGCGGGAGGGCCACAGATACGCAGTATTTT
NA	TRBJ2-5	many	TRBV4-3	CASSQDWIGQQETQYF	TGCGCCAGCAGCCAAGATTGGATTGGGCAGCAAGAGACCCAGTACTTC
NA	TRBJ2-7	many	TRBV11-2	CASSLDRAREQYF	TGTGCCAGCAGCTTAGATAGGGCGCGCGAGCAGTACTTC
TRBD2	TRBJ2-7	many	TRBV28	CASSLWGGTSGPYEQYF	TGTGCCAGCAGTTTATGGGGCGGGACTAGCGGACCCTACGAGCAGTACTTC
NA	TRBJ1-2	many	TRBV30	CAQKTTSNYGYTF	TGTGCCCAAAAGACCACCTCTAACTATGGCTACACCTTC
NA	TRBJ1-5	many	TRBV6-2/TRBV6-3	CASSAAVSNQPQHF	TGTGCCAGCAGTGCTGCAGTTAGCAATCAGCCCCAGCATTTT
TRBD1	TRBJ1-3	NA	TRBV19	CATETGERNTIYF	TGTGCCACCGAGACAGGGGAAAGAAACACCATATATTTT
NA	TRBJ2-1	NA	TRBV3-1	CASSQEMASGRNEQFF	TGTGCCAGCAGCCAAGAAATGGCGTCAGGGAGGAATGAACAGTTCTTC
TRBD1	TRBJ2-7	many	TRBV5-1	CASRSRGRNEQYF	TGCGCCAGCAGATCGAGGGGGCGTAACGAGCAGTACTTC
TRBD2	TRBJ2-7	many	TRBV27	CASSLSGRVYEQYF	TGTGCCAGCAGTTTAAGCGGGAGGGTCTACGAGCAGTACTTC
NA	TRBJ2-5	many	TRBV3-1	CASNSRAGRRVQETQYF	TGTGCCAGCAACTCGCGGGCGGGAAGAAGGGTGCAAGAGACCCAGTACTTC
TRBD1	TRBJ1-2	NA	TRBV2	CARQDRGGYGYTF	TGTGCCAGGCAGGACAGGGGAGGCTATGGCTACACCTTC
TRBD2	TRBJ2-5	many	TRBV4-3	CASSQVAGLAGGRETQYF	TGCGCCAGCAGCCAAGTGGCCGGACTAGCGGGAGGCCGAGAGACCCAGTACTTC